This T cell receptor beta chain was sequenced during a study of long-term antiretroviral therapy in people with HIV. General study findings and limits: Across all time points, the repertoire was dominated by clones that expanded before ART.

Participants who had HIV were, without exception, treated in the United States. An immunoSEQ assay, version v3.0, was performed at survey level. Clones were sequenced by immunoSEQ multiplex PCR, and TCRdb holds only the in-frame ones, with some missing. Altogether fewer than 30,000 clones are present, approximately 81% being singletons, with the ten largest covering around 8.3%. V lost 4 bases, J lost 9 bases, and 0 bases stayed unmatched. In germline, CDR1 is SGHNT, CDR2 YYREEE (reference sequence). The CDR3 has 11 residues. A word on this clone: Antigen: not known.

This clonotype originated in a middle-aged man with HIV. J is TRBJ2-1 and V is TRBV5-4; 8 positions agree with TRBD2. The sequencing here drew on unsorted PBMCs, taken 3 years after starting antiretroviral therapy. CDR3 coding DNA: TGTGCCAGCAGCCGGGAGGGTGAGCAGTTCTTC. Encoded protein: CASSREGEQFF.